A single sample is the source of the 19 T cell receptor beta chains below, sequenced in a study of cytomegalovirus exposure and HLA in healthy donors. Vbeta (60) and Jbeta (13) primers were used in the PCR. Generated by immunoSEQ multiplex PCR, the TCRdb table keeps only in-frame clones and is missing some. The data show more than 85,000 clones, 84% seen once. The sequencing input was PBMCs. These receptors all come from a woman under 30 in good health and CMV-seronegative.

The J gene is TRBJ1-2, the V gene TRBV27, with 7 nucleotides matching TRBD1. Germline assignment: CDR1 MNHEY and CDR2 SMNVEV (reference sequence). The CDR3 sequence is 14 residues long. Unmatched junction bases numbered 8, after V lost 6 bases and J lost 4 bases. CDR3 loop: CASSMTGMAYGYTF. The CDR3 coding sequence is TGTGCCAGCAGCATGACAGGGATGGCCTATGGCTACACCTTC.

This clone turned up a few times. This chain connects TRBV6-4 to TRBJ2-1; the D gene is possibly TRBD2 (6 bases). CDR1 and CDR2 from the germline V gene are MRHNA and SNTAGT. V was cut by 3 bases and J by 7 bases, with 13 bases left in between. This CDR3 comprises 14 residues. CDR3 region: CASSEGRDENEQFF. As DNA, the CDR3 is TGTGCCAGCAGTGAGGGGCGGGATGAGAATGAGCAGTTCTTC.

CDR3 DNA: TGTGCCAGCAGCTTGGATCAGGGGTACGAGCAGTACTTC. It encodes CASSLDQGYEQYF. The chain is built from TRBV5-4 and TRBJ2-7; TRBD1 might be the D (6 bases). The CDR3 extends over 13 amino acids. Germline lookup yields CDR1 SGHNT and CDR2 YYREEE (reference sequence). The V and J ends lost 0 bases and 4 bases respectively, with 8 bases between them.

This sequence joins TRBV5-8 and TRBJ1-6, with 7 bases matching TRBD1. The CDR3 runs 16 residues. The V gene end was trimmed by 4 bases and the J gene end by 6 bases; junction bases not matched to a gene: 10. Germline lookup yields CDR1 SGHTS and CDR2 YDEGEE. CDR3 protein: CASSQGDMRRNSPLHF. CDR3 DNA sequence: TGTGCCAGCAGCCAGGGGGACATGAGGCGTAATTCACCCCTCCACTTT. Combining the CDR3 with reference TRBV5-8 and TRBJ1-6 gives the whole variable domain EAGVTQSPTHLIKTRGQQATLRCSPISGHTSVYWYQQALGLGLQFLLWYDEGEERNRGNFPPRFSGRQFPNYSSELNVNALELEDSALYLCASSQGDMRRNSPLHFGNGTRLTVT.

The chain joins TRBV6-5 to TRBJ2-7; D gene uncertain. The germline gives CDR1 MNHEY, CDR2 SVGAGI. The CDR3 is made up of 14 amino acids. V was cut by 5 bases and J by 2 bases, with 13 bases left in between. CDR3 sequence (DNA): TGTGCCAGCAGTCAGGCAGCTGGGCCCTACGAGCAGTACTTC. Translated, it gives CASSQAAGPYEQYF.

The CDR3 nucleotides are TGTGCCAGCAGCTTGGCCGCGGGAGAGACAGATACGCAGTATTTT. This codes for CASSLAAGETDTQYF. The J gene is TRBJ2-3, the V gene TRBV5-5; TRBD2 aligns across 7 bases. The V gene's germline CDR1 is SGHKS and CDR2 YYEKEE (reference sequence). J gave up 3 bases and V 0 bases, and 4 bases lay outside the gene matches. The CDR3 is 15 residues long.

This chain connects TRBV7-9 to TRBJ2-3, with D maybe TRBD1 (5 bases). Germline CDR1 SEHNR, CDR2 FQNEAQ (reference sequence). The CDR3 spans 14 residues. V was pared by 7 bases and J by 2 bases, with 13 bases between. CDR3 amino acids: CASMITGITDTQYF. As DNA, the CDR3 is TGTGCCAGCATGATAACAGGAATCACAGATACGCAGTATTTT.

CDR3 sequence: CASSTRTGEDYEQYF. CDR3 DNA sequence: TGTGCCAGCAGCACTAGGACAGGGGAGGACTACGAGCAGTACTTC. The chain employs TRBV7-3 and TRBJ2-7; 9 nucleotides align to TRBD1. The CDR3 is made up of 15 amino acids. Germline CDR1 reads SGHTA; CDR2 reads FQGTGA. V was pared by 5 bases and J by 3 bases, with 8 bases of the junction left unmatched.

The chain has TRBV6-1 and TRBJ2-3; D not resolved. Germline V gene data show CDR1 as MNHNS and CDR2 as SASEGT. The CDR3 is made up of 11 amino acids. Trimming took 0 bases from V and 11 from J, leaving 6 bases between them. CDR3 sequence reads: CASSEARGQYF. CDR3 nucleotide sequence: TGTGCCAGCAGTGAAGCTAGAGGGCAGTATTTT.

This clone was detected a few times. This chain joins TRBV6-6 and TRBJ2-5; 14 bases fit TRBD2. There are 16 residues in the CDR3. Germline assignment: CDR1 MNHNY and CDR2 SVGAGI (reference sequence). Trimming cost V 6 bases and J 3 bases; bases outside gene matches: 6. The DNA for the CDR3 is TGTGCCAGCAGAGACCCGGGACTAGCGGGGGAAGAGACCCAGTACTTC. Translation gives CASRDPGLAGEETQYF.

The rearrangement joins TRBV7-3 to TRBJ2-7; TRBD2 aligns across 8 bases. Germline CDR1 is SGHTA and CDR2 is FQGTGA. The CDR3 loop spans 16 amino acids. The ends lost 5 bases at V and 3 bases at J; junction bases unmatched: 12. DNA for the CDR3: TGTGCCAGCAGCCCATCGGGGGGGCTAGCCGTCTACGAGCAGTACTTC. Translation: CASSPSGGLAVYEQYF.

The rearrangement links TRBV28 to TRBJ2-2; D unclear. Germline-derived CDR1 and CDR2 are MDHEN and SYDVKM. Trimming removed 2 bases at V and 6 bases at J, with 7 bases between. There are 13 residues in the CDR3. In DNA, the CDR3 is TGTGCCAGCAGTTTACCAGGTGCCGGGGAGCTGTTTTTT. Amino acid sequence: CASSLPGAGELFF.

CDR3 sequence reads: CASSPGGRNTEAFF. CDR3 coding DNA: TGTGCCAGCAGCCCTGGGGGCAGAAACACTGAAGCTTTCTTT. The chain couples TRBV7-3 to TRBJ1-1, with D maybe TRBD1 (6 bases). Per the germline V gene, CDR1 is SGHTA and CDR2 is FQGTGA. The CDR3 length is 14 residues. V was clipped by 5 bases and J by 2 bases, with 12 bases between them. Full variable domain (missing parts from reference TRBV7-3 and TRBJ1-1): GAGVSQTPSNKVTEKGKYVELRCDPISGHTALYWYRQSLGQGPEFLIYFQGTGAADDSGLPNDRFFAVRPEGSVSTLKIQRTERGDSAVYLCASSPGGRNTEAFFGQGTRLTVV.

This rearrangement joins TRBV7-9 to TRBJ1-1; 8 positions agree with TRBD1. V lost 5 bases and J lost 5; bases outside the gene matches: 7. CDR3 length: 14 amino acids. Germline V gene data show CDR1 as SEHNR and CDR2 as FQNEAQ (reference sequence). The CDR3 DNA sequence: TGTGCCAGCAGCCCCACAGGGGGGAATACTGAAGCTTTCTTT. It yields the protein CASSPTGGNTEAFF.

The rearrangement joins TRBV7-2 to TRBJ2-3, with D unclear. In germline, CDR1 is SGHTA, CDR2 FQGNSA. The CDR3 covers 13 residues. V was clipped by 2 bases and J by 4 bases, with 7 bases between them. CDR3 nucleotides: TGTGCCAGCAGCTTATCAGGTCCAGATACGCAGTATTTT. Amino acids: CASSLSGPDTQYF.

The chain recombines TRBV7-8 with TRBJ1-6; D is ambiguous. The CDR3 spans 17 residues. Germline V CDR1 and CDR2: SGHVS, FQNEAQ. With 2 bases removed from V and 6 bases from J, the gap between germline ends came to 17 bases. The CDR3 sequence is CASSLLARRNINSPLHF. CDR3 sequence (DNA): TGTGCCAGCAGCTTATTAGCCAGAAGAAACATTAATTCACCCCTCCACTTT. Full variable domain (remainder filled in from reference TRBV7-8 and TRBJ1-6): GAGVSQSPRYKVAKRGQDVALRCDPISGHVSLFWYQQALGQGPEFLTYFQNEAQLDKSGLPSDRFFAERPEGSVSTLKIQRTQQEDSAVYLCASSLLARRNINSPLHFGNGTRLTVT.

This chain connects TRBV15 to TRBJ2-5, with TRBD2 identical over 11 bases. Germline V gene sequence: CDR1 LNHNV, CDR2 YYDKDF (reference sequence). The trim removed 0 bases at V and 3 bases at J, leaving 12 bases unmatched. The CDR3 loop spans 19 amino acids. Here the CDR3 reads CATSRDLFGSGGAEETQYF. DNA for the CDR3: TGTGCCACCAGCAGAGATTTGTTTGGTAGCGGGGGGGCCGAAGAGACCCAGTACTTC.

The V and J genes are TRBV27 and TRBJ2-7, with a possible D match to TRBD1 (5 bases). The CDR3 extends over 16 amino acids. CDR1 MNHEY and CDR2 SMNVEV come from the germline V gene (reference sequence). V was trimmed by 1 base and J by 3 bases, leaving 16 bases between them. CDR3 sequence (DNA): TGTGCCAGCAGTTTATTCTTGCCCGCCAGGGACTACGAGCAGTACTTC. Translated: CASSLFLPARDYEQYF.

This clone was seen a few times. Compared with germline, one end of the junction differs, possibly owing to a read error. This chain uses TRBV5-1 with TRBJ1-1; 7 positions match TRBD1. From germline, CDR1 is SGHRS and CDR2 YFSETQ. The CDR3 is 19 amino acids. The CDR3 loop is CATSPVGYLVGGGATEAFF. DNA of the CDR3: TGCGCCACCAGCCCCGTTGGATATTTAGTCGGAGGGGGCGCGACTGAAGCTTTCTTT.